The rows below give T cell receptor beta chains drawn from one sample of a study of T cell repertoires in cytomegalovirus infection. TCRdb passed the reads through MiXCR, listing each CDR3 protein once. The table shows 600,000 to 700,000 distinct CDR3 sequences, with around 35% occurring only once. Their cognate antigens are unknown. The input for sequencing was cultured PBMCs, taken from culture after CMV antigen stimulation. The receptors originated from a human donor in good health (CMV status not recorded). Some clones in this sample may be carry-over from other donors' samples. CDR3s include the opening cysteine and the closing phenylalanine or tryptophan. Each record gives: CDR3 protein, CDR3 DNA, V gene, D gene, J gene, clone size. D genes are given only for firm matches. Size tells how often a clone was seen (once, few, many) or the class of an expanded clone, and some rows leave it out.

cdr3_aa: CASSHPDRDAEAFF
cdr3_nt: TGCGCCAGCAGCCACCCGGACAGGGATGCTGAAGCTTTCTTT
v_call: TRBV4-1
d_call: TRBD1
j_call: TRBJ1-1
clone_size: few

cdr3_aa: CASSLGTGYQPQHF
cdr3_nt: TGTGCCAGCAGCCTCGGGACAGGGTATCAGCCCCAGCATTTT
v_call: TRBV7-9
d_call: TRBD1
j_call: TRBJ1-5
clone_size: many

cdr3_aa: CASSLYEDQETQYF
cdr3_nt: TGTGCCAGCAGCTTGTATGAAGACCAAGAGACCCAGTACTTC
v_call: TRBV5-4
d_call: .
j_call: TRBJ2-5
clone_size: few

cdr3_aa: CSAGSGTTKETQYF
cdr3_nt: TGCAGTGCTGGCTCCGGGACTACCAAAGAGACCCAGTACTTC
v_call: TRBV20-1
d_call: TRBD2
j_call: TRBJ2-5
clone_size: .

cdr3_aa: CASSLATAEALNYGYTF
cdr3_nt: TGTGCCAGCAGCTTAGCGACAGCAGAAGCCCTTAACTATGGCTACACCTTC
v_call: TRBV7-2
d_call: .
j_call: TRBJ1-2
clone_size: .

cdr3_aa: CYSIRLNTGELFF
cdr3_nt: TGTTATAGTATCAGATTAAACACCGGGGAGCTGTTTTTT
v_call: TRBV7-2
d_call: .
j_call: TRBJ2-2
clone_size: few

cdr3_aa: CSARLGGAIPQYF
cdr3_nt: TGCAGTGCAAGACTAGGTGGGGCTATACCCCAGTACTTC
v_call: TRBV20-1
d_call: .
j_call: TRBJ2-5
clone_size: .

cdr3_aa: CASSPPGLAGGGELFF
cdr3_nt: TGTGCCAGCAGCCCCCCAGGACTAGCGGGGGGCGGGGAGCTGTTTTTT
v_call: TRBV7-2
d_call: TRBD2
j_call: TRBJ2-2
clone_size: .

cdr3_aa: CASSYGREDYEQYF
cdr3_nt: TGTGCCAGCAGTTACGGGCGGGAGGACTATGAGCAGTACTTC
v_call: TRBV6-6
d_call: TRBD2
j_call: TRBJ2-7
clone_size: .

cdr3_aa: CASSFMGPRDEQYF
cdr3_nt: TGTGCCAGCAGCTTTATGGGGCCCCGGGACGAGCAGTACTTC
v_call: TRBV7-2
d_call: .
j_call: TRBJ2-7
clone_size: .

cdr3_aa: CASSLAGGDLSEQYF
cdr3_nt: TGCGCCAGCAGCTTGGCGGGCGGGGATCTCAGCGAGCAGTACTTC
v_call: TRBV5-1
d_call: .
j_call: TRBJ2-7
clone_size: .

cdr3_aa: CASSQLPSVVSYEQYF
cdr3_nt: TGCGCCAGCAGCCAACTACCTAGCGTAGTCTCCTACGAGCAGTACTTC
v_call: TRBV4-1
d_call: .
j_call: TRBJ2-7
clone_size: few